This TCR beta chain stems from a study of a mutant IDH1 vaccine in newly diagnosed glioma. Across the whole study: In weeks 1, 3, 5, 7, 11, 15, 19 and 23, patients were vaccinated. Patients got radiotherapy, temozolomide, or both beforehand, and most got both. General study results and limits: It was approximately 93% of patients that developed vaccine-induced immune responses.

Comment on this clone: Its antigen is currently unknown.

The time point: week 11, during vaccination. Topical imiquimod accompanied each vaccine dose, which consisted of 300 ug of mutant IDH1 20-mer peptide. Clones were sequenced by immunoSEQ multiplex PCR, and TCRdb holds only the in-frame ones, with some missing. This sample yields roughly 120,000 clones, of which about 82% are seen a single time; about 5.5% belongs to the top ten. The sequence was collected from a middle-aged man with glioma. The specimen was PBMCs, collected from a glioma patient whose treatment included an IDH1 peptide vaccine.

The DNA for the CDR3 is TGTGCCAGCCCGAAGGGCCCCACCGGGGAGCTGTTTTTT. Protein: CASPKGPTGELFF. The chain recombines TRBV2 with TRBJ2-2; D gene uncertain. From germline, CDR1 is SNHLY and CDR2 FYNNEI. This CDR3 is built from 13 residues. The germline V and J ends were trimmed by 8 bases and 4 bases, with 11 bases remaining between them.